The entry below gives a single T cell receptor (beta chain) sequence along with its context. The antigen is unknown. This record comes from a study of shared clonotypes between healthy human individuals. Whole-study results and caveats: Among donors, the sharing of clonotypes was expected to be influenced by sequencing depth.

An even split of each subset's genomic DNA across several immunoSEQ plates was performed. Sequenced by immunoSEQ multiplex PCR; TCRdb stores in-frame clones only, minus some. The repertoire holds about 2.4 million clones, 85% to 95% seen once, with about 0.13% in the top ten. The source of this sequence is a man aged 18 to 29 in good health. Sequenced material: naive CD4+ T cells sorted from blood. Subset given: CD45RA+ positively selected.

DNA of the CDR3: TGTGCCAGCAGTGAAGCGTCCGGGCCTGGCTCCTACAATGAGCAGTTCTTC. Its protein is CASSEASGPGSYNEQFF. The chain employs TRBV6-1 and TRBJ2-1; unclear D gene. Germline loops: CDR1 MNHNS, CDR2 SASEGT. This CDR3 has 17 amino acids. Deletions cut 0 bases from V and 0 bases from J, with 12 bases between.